Following are 27 T cell receptor beta chains from one sample sequenced in a study of shared clonotypes between healthy human individuals. Assay: immunoSEQ multiplex PCR; the TCRdb copy retains only in-frame clones and omits some. This table has approximately 1,500,000 clones, around 98% appearing once. Sequenced: naive CD4+ T cells sorted from blood. Subset noted: CD45RA+ positively selected. These receptors originate from a man younger than 40 in good health.

V and J are TRBV4-1 and TRBJ1-5, with D perhaps matching TRBD1 (5 bases). This CDR3 is 13 amino acids long. Trimming shortened V by 1 base and J by 9 bases, and 10 bases separated the two germline ends. Germline lookup yields CDR1 MGHRA and CDR2 YSYEKL. CDR3 loop: CASSQGGPGPQHF. In DNA, the CDR3 is TGCGCCAGCAGCCAAGGGGGCCCTGGGCCCCAGCATTTT.

The chain has TRBV18 and TRBJ2-5; D ambiguous. Germline-derived CDR1 and CDR2 are KGHSH and LQKENI. With 1 base removed from V and 2 bases from J, the gap between germline ends came to 11 bases. CDR3 length: 15 amino acids. As DNA, the CDR3 is TGTGCCAGCTCACCACGTTTAGGTGGGCAAGAGACCCAGTACTTC. Translation gives CASSPRLGGQETQYF.

V is TRBV9 and J is TRBJ2-7, with 8 bases fitting TRBD1. The CDR3 spans 14 residues. The junction had 4 bases not matched to a gene; V was cut back by 3 bases and J by 2 bases. Germline loops: CDR1 SGDLS, CDR2 YYNGEE. The CDR3 nucleotides are TGTGCCAGCAGCGGGGGACAGGTGACCTACGAGCAGTACTTC. It encodes CASSGGQVTYEQYF.

The chain recombines TRBV7-3 with TRBJ2-3; D tentatively fits TRBD1 or TRBD2 (5 bases each). With 3 bases removed from V and 0 bases from J, the gap between germline ends came to 7 bases. Germline lookup yields CDR1 SGHTA and CDR2 FQGTGA. The CDR3 totals 14 residues. CDR3 bases: TGTGCCAGCAGCTTCCGGGACAGCACAGATACGCAGTATTTT. It codes for CASSFRDSTDTQYF.

About this clone itself: This CDR3 is also generated by other DNA sequences in the sample. The chain combines TRBV28 with TRBJ1-2, with D tentatively TRBD1 (6 bases). V lost 1 base, J lost 7 bases, and 10 bases lay in between. The CDR3 is 13 amino acids. CDR1 is MDHEN, CDR2 SYDVKM, per germline. DNA for the CDR3: TGTGCCAGCAGTTTATTAGGGGGACTTGGCTACACCTTC. This encodes CASSLLGGLGYTF.

The chain couples TRBV19 to TRBJ1-1; 7 bases match TRBD1. From germline, CDR1 is LNHDA and CDR2 SQIVND (reference sequence). The length of the CDR3 is 17 residues. V shed 1 base, J shed 0 bases, and the junction held 8 bases outside the gene matches. In nucleotides, the CDR3 is TGTGCCAGTAGTATAGCTGGGACAGCAACTCTGAACACTGAAGCTTTCTTT. Amino acid sequence: CASSIAGTATLNTEAFF.

The chain recombines TRBV7-9 with TRBJ1-2; 10 bases fit TRBD1. CDR1 is SEHNR, CDR2 FQNEAQ, per germline (reference sequence). V shed 2 bases and J 2 bases; nucleotides not matched to a gene: 2. This CDR3 region has 15 residues. The CDR3 region has the DNA TGTGCCAGCAGCTTACTGGACAGGGGGAACTATGGCTACACCTTC. It specifies CASSLLDRGNYGYTF.

The chain carries TRBV10-2 and TRBJ2-6; the match to TRBD1 covers 9 bases. Germline V gene data show CDR1 as WSHSY and CDR2 as SAAADI. The V gene end was trimmed by 6 bases and the J gene end by 2 bases; junction bases not matched to a gene: 8. This CDR3 has 17 residues. In DNA form, the CDR3 reads TGCGCCAGCAGAGCAGACAGGGGGATCCCTGGGGCCAACGTCCTGACTTTC. Encoded protein: CASRADRGIPGANVLTF.

This chain uses TRBV28 with TRBJ2-7; weak D call: TRBD1 (5 bases). Germline V gene lookup returns CDR1 MDHEN and CDR2 SYDVKM. CDR3 length equals 13 residues. Trimming cost V 5 bases and J 6 bases, with 14 bases left between them. The CDR3 nucleotides are TGTGCCAGCAGTACTTCAGGGATTGGCGAGCAGTACTTC. It yields the protein CASSTSGIGEQYF.

The chain uses TRBV7-3 and TRBJ2-7; TRBD2 matches 10 bases. Germline loops: CDR1 SGHTA, CDR2 FQGTGA. The CDR3 loop spans 15 amino acids. J lost 5 bases, V lost 1 base, and 5 bases had no gene match. The CDR3 region is CASSLMASGRDEQYF. The CDR3 region has the DNA TGTGCCAGCAGCTTAATGGCTAGCGGGAGAGACGAGCAGTACTTC.

The genes are TRBV7-2 and TRBJ2-1; D might be TRBD1 (6 bases). V lost 5 bases and J lost 1, with 9 bases in between. Germline values: CDR1 SGHTA, CDR2 FQGNSA. The CDR3 runs to 14 residues. CDR3 sequence (DNA): TGTGCCAGCAGCCCCCAGGGGTCCTACAATGAGCAGTTCTTC. Residues: CASSPQGSYNEQFF.

This chain connects TRBV2 to TRBJ2-5; D possibly corresponds to TRBD1 (6 bases). CDR3 length: 14 residues. V was clipped by 6 bases and J by 2 bases, with 13 bases between them. Germline values: CDR1 SNHLY, CDR2 FYNNEI. The CDR3: CASRRDNPQETQYF. CDR3 DNA sequence: TGTGCCAGCAGAAGGGACAATCCTCAAGAGACCCAGTACTTC.

This chain uses TRBV27 with TRBJ1-5; D is unclear. This CDR3 contains 16 residues. The V end lost 4 bases, the J end lost 2 bases, and 15 bases lay between the germline ends. Germline V CDR1 and CDR2: MNHEY, SMNVEV (reference sequence). DNA for the CDR3: TGTGCCAGCAGTTCCGGGGAGTGGGTGGGCAATCAGCCCCAGCATTTT. Translating it yields CASSSGEWVGNQPQHF.

The V call is TRBV30, the J call TRBJ1-2, with a weak D call TRBD1 (5 bases). The V end was cut by 2 bases, the J end by 4 bases, with 14 bases between. The germline V gene has CDR1 GTSNPN and CDR2 SVGIG (reference sequence). The CDR3 has 14 residues. Written as DNA, the CDR3 is TGTGCCTGGAGTTGCCGGGGCCGGAGCTATGGCTACACCTTC. This translates into CAWSCRGRSYGYTF.

This chain's CDR3 is CASSKTGGYTQYF. CDR3 nucleotides: TGTGCCAGCAGCAAAACAGGGGGATATACGCAGTATTTT. The chain is built from TRBV7-9 and TRBJ2-3; TRBD1 matches 8 bases. Trimming removed 5 bases from V and 7 bases from J; junction bases left unmatched: 5. Germline loops: CDR1 SEHNR, CDR2 FQNEAQ (reference sequence). CDR3 size: 13 residues.

V and J are TRBV28 and TRBJ1-5; a possible D gene is TRBD1 (6 bases). The CDR3 is 13 residues long. V lost 6 bases and J 7 bases, leaving 13 bases between the germline ends. CDR1 MDHEN and CDR2 SYDVKM come from the germline V gene. The chain's CDR3 is CASRLGGDQPQHF. CDR3 sequence (DNA): TGTGCCAGCAGGCTGGGGGGCGACCAGCCCCAGCATTTT.

On this clone itself: Other nucleotide sequences in the sample specify the same CDR3. The CDR3, as DNA: TGTGCCAGCTCACCCTCATCAGGAAACACCATATATTTT. Amino acids: CASSPSSGNTIYF. This chain uses TRBV18 with TRBJ1-3; D is undetermined. Germline V lookup: CDR1 KGHSH, CDR2 LQKENI. The CDR3 extends over 13 amino acids. V dropped 3 bases and J dropped 4 bases, with 7 bases sitting between them.

This chain uses TRBV7-7 with TRBJ1-1; a possible D gene is TRBD1 (5 bases). There are 13 residues in the CDR3. Trimming removed 5 bases from V and 1 base from J, with 8 bases in between. The germline V gene encodes CDR1 SSHAT and CDR2 FNYEAQ (reference sequence). The CDR3 DNA follows: TGTGCCAGCAGCAAACAGGCGAACACTGAAGCTTTCTTT. It encodes CASSKQANTEAFF.

This rearrangement joins TRBV5-8 to TRBJ2-7; 9 bases fit TRBD1. Germline trimming cut 3 bases from V and 7 bases from J; bases unmatched to any gene: 11. Germline V gene sequence: CDR1 SGHTS, CDR2 YDEGEE. The CDR3 has 15 residues. This CDR3 is CASSYSGTGFEEQYF. CDR3 DNA: TGTGCCAGCAGCTATTCTGGGACAGGGTTTGAAGAGCAGTACTTC.

The chain is built from TRBV7-9 and TRBJ1-5, with unresolved D. Trimming left V 3 bases short and J 5 bases short, with 8 bases between. The CDR3 has 13 amino acids. CDR1 is SEHNR and CDR2 is FQNEAQ in the germline V gene (reference sequence). This CDR3 is CASSFVGDQPQHF. DNA for the CDR3: TGTGCCAGCAGCTTCGTCGGAGATCAGCCCCAGCATTTT.

The CDR3 here is CASSQVDRLARAENEKLFF. Here the CDR3 DNA reads TGTGCCAGCAGCCAAGTCGACCGATTGGCACGGGCGGAAAATGAAAAACTGTTTTTT. The rearrangement joins TRBV16 to TRBJ1-4; D not certain. The germline V and J ends were trimmed by 2 bases and 5 bases, with 24 bases remaining between them. The germline gives CDR1 KGHSY, CDR2 FQNENV. CDR3 length equals 19 residues.

This clone turned up a few times. The chain couples TRBV10-2 to TRBJ2-7, with TRBD1 matching 10 bases. The CDR3 consists of 15 residues. In germline, CDR1 is WSHSY, CDR2 SAAADI. Germline trimming cut 7 bases from V and 5 bases from J; bases unmatched to any gene: 11. The CDR3 region is CASTRLRDRGDEQYF. The CDR3 DNA is TGCGCCAGCACACGTCTCCGGGACAGGGGCGACGAGCAGTACTTC.

The sample holds one count of this clone. The chain recombines TRBV5-1 with TRBJ1-4; TRBD1 matches at 7 bases. The trim removed 0 bases at V and 6 bases at J, leaving 8 bases unmatched. The CDR3 extends over 16 amino acids. Germline V gives CDR1 SGHRS, CDR2 YFSETQ. The CDR3 DNA reads TGCGCCAGCAGCTTGGGAAACAGGGGCTGGGATGAAAAACTGTTTTTT. Translated, it gives CASSLGNRGWDEKLFF.

The chain combines TRBV7-9 with TRBJ2-1; 11 bases are a match to TRBD2. CDR1 and CDR2 from the germline V gene are SEHNR and FQNEAQ (reference sequence). The J segment lost 7 bases and the V segment lost 1 base, leaving 9 bases of the junction unmatched. The CDR3 spans 17 residues. CDR3 bases: TGTGCCAGCAGCTTAGGAACTAGCGGGGGCCCACCTAATGAGCAGTTCTTC. Residues: CASSLGTSGGPPNEQFF.

The chain joins TRBV19 to TRBJ1-3; D might be TRBD1 (6 bases). The CDR3 contains 15 residues. The germline gives CDR1 LNHDA, CDR2 SQIVND (reference sequence). Trimming removed 7 bases at V and 4 bases at J, with 17 bases between. The DNA for the CDR3 is TGTGCCAGTAAGCCTCAGGGGCGTTTAGGAAACACCATATATTTT. Translating gives CASKPQGRLGNTIYF.

The rearrangement links TRBV10-3 to TRBJ2-1; 8 bases are shared with TRBD1. The V segment lost 5 bases and the J segment 2 bases; nucleotides outside the gene matches: 8. This CDR3 region has 16 residues. Looked up from germline, CDR1 is ENHRY and CDR2 is SYGVKD. CDR3 in amino acids: CAISYRTGQAYNEQFF. The CDR3, as DNA: TGTGCCATCAGTTACCGCACGGGACAGGCCTACAATGAGCAGTTCTTC.

The genes are TRBV19 and TRBJ2-5, with 9 positions matching TRBD2. In germline, CDR1 is LNHDA, CDR2 SQIVND (reference sequence). CDR3 length equals 16 residues. V dropped 4 bases and J dropped 5; count of bases not matched to a gene: 11. CDR3: CASSTSGGSLGETQYF. The CDR3 nucleotides read TGTGCCAGTAGTACAAGCGGGGGGAGCCTGGGGGAGACCCAGTACTTC.